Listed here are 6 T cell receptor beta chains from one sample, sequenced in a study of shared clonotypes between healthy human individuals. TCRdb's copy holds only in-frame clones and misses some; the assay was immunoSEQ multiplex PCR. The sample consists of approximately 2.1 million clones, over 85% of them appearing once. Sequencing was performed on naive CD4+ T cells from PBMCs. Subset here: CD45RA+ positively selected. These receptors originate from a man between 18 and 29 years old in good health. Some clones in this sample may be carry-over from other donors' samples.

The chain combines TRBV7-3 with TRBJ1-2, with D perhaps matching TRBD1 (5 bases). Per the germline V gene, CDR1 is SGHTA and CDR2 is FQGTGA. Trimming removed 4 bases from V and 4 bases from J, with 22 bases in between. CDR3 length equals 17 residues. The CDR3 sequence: CASSSRGPTNMGYGYTF. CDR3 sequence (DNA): TGTGCCAGCAGCTCGAGGGGACCCACTAACATGGGCTATGGCTACACCTTC.

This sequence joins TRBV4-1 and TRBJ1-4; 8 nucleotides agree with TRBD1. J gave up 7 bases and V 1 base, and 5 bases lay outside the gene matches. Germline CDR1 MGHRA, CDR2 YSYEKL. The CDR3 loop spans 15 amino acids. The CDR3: CASSQADRGGEKLFF. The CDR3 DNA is TGCGCCAGCAGCCAAGCCGACAGGGGCGGTGAAAAACTGTTTTTT.

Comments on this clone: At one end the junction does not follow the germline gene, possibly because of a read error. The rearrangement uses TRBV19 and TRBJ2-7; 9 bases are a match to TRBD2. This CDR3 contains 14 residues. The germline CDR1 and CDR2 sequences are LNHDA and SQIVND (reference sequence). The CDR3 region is CASSPSGGVGLAIF. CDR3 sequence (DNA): TGTGCCAGTAGCCCCTCGGGGGGAGTGGGACTAGCAATCTTC.

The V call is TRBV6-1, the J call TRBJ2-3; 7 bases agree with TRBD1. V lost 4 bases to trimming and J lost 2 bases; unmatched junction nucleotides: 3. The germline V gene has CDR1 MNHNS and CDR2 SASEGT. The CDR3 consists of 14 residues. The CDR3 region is CASSGGQITDTQYF. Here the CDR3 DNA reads TGTGCCAGCAGTGGGGGACAGATCACAGATACGCAGTATTTT.

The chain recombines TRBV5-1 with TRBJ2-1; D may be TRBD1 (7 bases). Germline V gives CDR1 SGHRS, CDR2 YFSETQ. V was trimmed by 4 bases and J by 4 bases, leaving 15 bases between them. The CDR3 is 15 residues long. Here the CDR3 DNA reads TGCGCCAGCAGCAGGCGGGACAGATCGTACAATGAGCAGTTCTTC. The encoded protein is CASSRRDRSYNEQFF.

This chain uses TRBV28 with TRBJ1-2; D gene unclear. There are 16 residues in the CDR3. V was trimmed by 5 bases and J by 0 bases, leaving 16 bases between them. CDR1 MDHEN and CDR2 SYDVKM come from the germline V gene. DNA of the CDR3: TGTGCCAGCAGTACCGAACCAGGTAGATCTAACTATGGCTACACCTTC. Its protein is CASSTEPGRSNYGYTF.